The next 30 T cell receptor beta chains were all read from a single sample in a study of vaccination and CD4 T cells after COVID-19 (dated by TCRdb to about 2022). The receptor library was made with PCR. The sequencing machine was an Illumina iSeq 100. DNA from cultured CD4+ T cells underwent TCR sequencing with the Oncomine TCR Beta short-read assay at the Johns Hopkins FTIC core. TCRdb handled the public reads itself, with Q25 trimming in fastp and clone calling in MiXCR, and kept productive beta chains. Merged by CDR3 protein, the rows form single entries marked with the most common genes and DNA. This sample gives 15,000 to 20,000 distinct CDR3 sequences in total; around 80% of them show up just once. The ten largest clones add up to about a sixth of the sample. Interpreted using the paper, the treatment or condition label stands for: roughly nine-day PBMC culture with coronavirus spike peptide pools or control peptides (ViraFEST assay).

No antigen has been identified for these receptors. This material consisted of CD4+ T cells from blood, cultured in vitro, taken after SARS-CoV-2 vaccination. These receptors were collected from a human donor who received a COVID-19 vaccine.

This chain links TRBV10-1 with TRBJ2-3, with D possibly matching TRBD1 (6 bases). The germline V gene has CDR1 WNHNN and CDR2 SYGVQD (reference sequence). Trimming removed 3 bases at V and 3 bases at J, with 10 bases between. This CDR3 spans 14 amino acids. This CDR3 reads CASSEWGPTDTQYF. The CDR3 region has the DNA TGCGCCAGCAGTGAATGGGGGCCAACAGATACGCAGTATTTT.

This clonotype was detected only a few times. The chain employs TRBV7-2 and TRBJ2-2, with D possibly TRBD1 on 5 matching bases. V was shortened by 9 bases and J by 5 bases, with 16 bases between the two germline ends. Germline V gene data show CDR1 as SGHTA and CDR2 as FQGNSA. There are 14 residues in the CDR3. CDR3 sequence (DNA): TGTGCCAGGGAGTCAGGGTTGGGAACCGGGGAGCTGTTTTTT. Protein sequence: CARESGLGTGELFF.

The chain is built from TRBV6-2 or TRBV6-3 and TRBJ2-3; D gene uncertain. CDR1 and CDR2 from the germline V gene are MNHEY and SVGEGT. V was clipped by 6 bases and J by 2 bases, with 18 bases between them. The CDR3 loop spans 16 amino acids. CDR3 sequence: CASSPRMRTPTDTQYF. The CDR3 DNA follows: TGTGCCAGCAGCCCCAGGATGAGAACACCCACAGATACGCAGTATTTT.

The V gene is TRBV29-1, the J gene TRBJ2-7, with TRBD1 identical over 10 bases. CDR1 and CDR2 (germline): SQVTM, ANQGSEA. The CDR3 runs 12 residues. V trimming: 4 bases; J trimming: 7 bases; junction bases outside the gene matches: 4. The CDR3 DNA is TGCAGCGTTGGACAGGGGGCGGGGGAGCAGTACTTC. It translates to CSVGQGAGEQYF.

The rearrangement uses TRBV20-1 and TRBJ1-5, with D possibly TRBD1 on 5 matching bases. V gave up 6 bases and J gave up 3 bases, with 9 bases separating them. Per the germline V gene, CDR1 is DFQATT and CDR2 is SNEGSKA (reference sequence). This CDR3 has 12 residues. CDR3 loop: CSARRANQPQHF. The CDR3 coding sequence is TGCAGTGCCCGCAGGGCCAATCAGCCCCAGCATTTT.

V is TRBV2 and J is TRBJ1-1; 7 bases align to TRBD1. CDR3 length equals 15 residues. Germline V gives CDR1 SNHLY, CDR2 FYNNEI. Germline trimming cut 9 bases from V and 5 bases from J; bases unmatched to any gene: 15. CDR3 nucleotides: TGTGCCAGAGGATCACAAGGGGGCGCGGGGACTGAAGCTTTCTTT. Translated, it gives CARGSQGGAGTEAFF.

The J gene is TRBJ1-2, the V gene TRBV12-3 or TRBV12-4, with D unresolved. The CDR3 is made up of 13 amino acids. V gave up 7 bases and J gave up 8 bases, with 17 bases separating them. The CDR3, as DNA: TGTGCCAGCACCCCGACCGGATTCGTAGGCTACACCTTC. Its translation is CASTPTGFVGYTF.

This chain uses TRBV6-1 with TRBJ1-2; TRBD1 matches at 7 bases. Unmatched junction bases numbered 2, after V lost 2 bases and J lost 2 bases. CDR3 length equals 14 residues. From germline, CDR1 is MNHNS and CDR2 SASEGT. The chain's CDR3 is CASSEQGENYGYTF. CDR3 coding DNA: TGTGCCAGCAGTGAACAGGGGGAAAACTATGGCTACACCTTC.

The V call is TRBV12-5, the J call TRBJ2-3, with 7 bases identical to TRBD1. CDR3 length: 17 amino acids. The trim removed 0 bases at V and 3 bases at J, leaving 9 bases unmatched. CDR1 is LGHNT and CDR2 is FRNRAP in the germline V gene. CDR3 region: CASGLVLGGVRTDTQYF. The CDR3 region has the DNA TGTGCTAGTGGTTTGGTACTAGGGGGCGTAAGGACAGATACGCAGTATTTT.

The chain recombines TRBV12-3 or TRBV12-4 with TRBJ1-1, with 9 nucleotides matching TRBD1. The CDR3 covers 14 residues. J gave up 5 bases and V 7 bases, and 8 bases lay outside the gene matches. The DNA for the CDR3 is TGTGCCAGCACCTTACAGGGGGCCAGAACTGAAGCTTTCTTT. Encoded protein: CASTLQGARTEAFF.

This chain uses TRBV20-1 with TRBJ2-2; D is unclear. This CDR3 has 14 amino acids. CDR1 DFQATT and CDR2 SNEGSKA come from the germline V gene (reference sequence). The CDR3: CRLSGRRNTGELFF. CDR3 in DNA: TGCAGACTCTCGGGTAGACGGAACACCGGGGAGCTGTTTTTT.

The V call is TRBV23-1, the J call TRBJ1-2, with D perhaps matching TRBD1 (5 bases). TRBV23-1 is treated as an ORF (open reading frame) with a function not yet certain. The CDR3 extends over 14 amino acids. V dropped 0 bases and J dropped 6 bases, with 11 bases sitting between them. CDR3 region: CASSQSLGGNGYTF. Written as DNA, the CDR3 is TGCGCCAGCAGTCAATCGTTGGGGGGGAATGGCTACACCTTC.

The V and J genes are TRBV11-3 and TRBJ2-3, with D perhaps being TRBD1 or TRBD2 (5 bases each). Germline CDR1 and CDR2: SGHNT and YENEEA. V lost 5 bases and J lost 7, with 13 bases in between. CDR3 length: 13 residues. The CDR3 protein is CASSASRGNTQYF. CDR3 DNA sequence: TGTGCCAGCAGCGCAAGTCGGGGCAATACGCAGTATTTT.

The chain recombines TRBV11-3 with TRBJ1-1; no reliable D call. Germline lookup yields CDR1 SGHNT and CDR2 YENEEA. This CDR3 region has 14 residues. V was cut by 0 bases and J by 2 bases, with 7 bases left in between. The CDR3 nucleotides read TGTGCCAGCAGCTTAGATCCGGGAAACACTGAAGCTTTCTTT. Encoded protein: CASSLDPGNTEAFF.

The chain couples TRBV2 to TRBJ1-2, with D unclear. The germline V gene encodes CDR1 SNHLY and CDR2 FYNNEI. Trimming cost V 4 bases and J 7 bases, with 10 bases left between them. This CDR3 spans 12 amino acids. CDR3 nucleotides: TGTGCCAGCAGTGGTGTGGTCTTTGGCTACACCTTC. It codes for CASSGVVFGYTF.

The V and J genes are TRBV20-1 and TRBJ1-1; TRBD1 matches 8 bases. Germline V gene data show CDR1 as DFQATT and CDR2 as SNEGSKA (reference sequence). The J segment lost 6 bases and the V segment lost 2 bases, leaving 11 bases of the junction unmatched. This CDR3 is 15 amino acids long. DNA for the CDR3: TGCAGTGCTAGACAATTGACAGGGGCGGTGCCTGAAGCTTTCTTT. Translation gives CSARQLTGAVPEAFF.

The chain combines TRBV7-9 with TRBJ1-3; TRBD1 is a possible D gene (5 bases). Looked up from germline, CDR1 is SEHNR and CDR2 is FQNEAQ (reference sequence). Trimming left V 5 bases short and J 0 bases short, with 14 bases between. This CDR3 region has 16 residues. DNA for the CDR3: TGTGCCAGCAGCCCCTGGGACGGGAGCTCTGGAAACACCATATATTTT. Protein product: CASSPWDGSSGNTIYF.

The chain is built from TRBV7-9 and TRBJ2-2; 7 bases match TRBD1. J was trimmed by 5 bases and V by 0 bases; bases with no gene match: 9. The CDR3 length is 17 residues. Looked up from germline, CDR1 is SEHNR and CDR2 is FQNEAQ (reference sequence). Here the CDR3 DNA reads TGTGCCAGCAGCTTAGCGCTTTCCGACAGGGTTACCGGGGAGCTGTTTTTT. This encodes CASSLALSDRVTGELFF.

The rearrangement links TRBV2 to TRBJ2-5; D perhaps matches TRBD1 (6 bases). This CDR3 has 15 amino acids. The ends were cut back, 5 bases at V and 2 bases at J, with 15 bases in the middle. Germline V gives CDR1 SNHLY, CDR2 FYNNEI. The CDR3 DNA is TGTGCCAGCAGTTATCAGGGACAAGCACAAGAGACCCAGTACTTC. Its translation: CASSYQGQAQETQYF.

The rearrangement links TRBV10-3 to TRBJ1-2, with 10 bases that match TRBD1. Trimming took 2 bases from V and 8 from J; bases not matched to a gene: 11. The germline V gene encodes CDR1 ENHRY and CDR2 SYGVKD. The CDR3 sequence is 16 residues long. CDR3 bases: TGTGCCATCAGTGAGGCTGGGACAGGGGAATGGGGGGGCTACACCTTC. Protein product: CAISEAGTGEWGGYTF.

The table lists this clonotype with a count of one. The rearrangement uses TRBV5-4 and TRBJ1-2; 12 positions match TRBD1. Trimming removed 3 bases from V and 2 bases from J; junction bases left unmatched: 2. Per germline, CDR1 SGHNT and CDR2 YYREEE (reference sequence). This CDR3 spans 15 amino acids. Here the CDR3 reads CASSSGTGGNYGYTF. The CDR3 region has the DNA TGTGCCAGCAGCTCGGGGACAGGGGGCAACTATGGCTACACCTTC.

This clonotype was counted between two and nine times. CDR3 nucleotide sequence: TGCAGTGCTAGTTCGTCGGGACAGGGGGTCCGGACAGATACGCAGTATTTT. Translating it yields CSASSSGQGVRTDTQYF. The chain joins TRBV20-1 to TRBJ2-3, with 11 bases aligning to TRBD1. Trimming cost V 3 bases and J 3 bases; bases outside gene matches: 11. This CDR3 spans 17 amino acids. Germline V gene sequence: CDR1 DFQATT, CDR2 SNEGSKA (reference sequence).

The V gene is TRBV19, the J gene TRBJ2-1, with a tentative D call TRBD1 (6 bases). Germline-derived CDR1 and CDR2 are LNHDA and SQIVND (reference sequence). This CDR3 is built from 15 residues. V lost 7 bases and J 8 bases, leaving 21 bases between the germline ends. CDR3 in DNA: TGTGCCAGTAATCCACCGGGACACGCTGGGGATGAGCAGTTCTTC. Its translation: CASNPPGHAGDEQFF.

V and J are TRBV10-2 and TRBJ1-6; maybe TRBD1 (5 bases). This CDR3 has 13 residues. V lost 3 bases to trimming and J lost 6 bases, with 6 bases between them. Germline V lookup: CDR1 WSHSY, CDR2 SAAADI. CDR3 DNA sequence: TGCGCCAGCAGTGAAGACAGTAATTCACCCCTCCACTTT. Its translation is CASSEDSNSPLHF.

The rearrangement links TRBV24-1 to TRBJ2-5, with 8 bases aligning to TRBD1. This CDR3 has 16 amino acids. V was pared by 4 bases and J by 5 bases, with 11 bases of the junction left unmatched. The V gene's germline CDR1 is KGHDR and CDR2 SFDVKD. This CDR3 is CATSDPTGVDSETQYF. Here the CDR3 DNA reads TGTGCCACCAGTGACCCGACAGGGGTCGATTCGGAGACCCAGTACTTC.

This chain links TRBV24-1 with TRBJ2-5; 9 bases fit TRBD2. J gave up 3 bases and V 2 bases, and 12 bases lay outside the gene matches. This CDR3 region has 18 residues. Germline V lookup: CDR1 KGHDR, CDR2 SFDVKD. DNA for the CDR3: TGTGCCACCAGTGATTCTACGGCTAGCGGGGTCCTTGAAGAGACCCAGTACTTC. Its protein is CATSDSTASGVLEETQYF.

The chain combines TRBV7-2 with TRBJ1-5; unclear D gene. With 7 bases removed from V and 6 bases from J, the gap between germline ends came to 10 bases. This CDR3 is 12 amino acids long. Germline V CDR1 and CDR2: SGHTA, FQGNSA. Written as DNA, the CDR3 is TGTGCCAGCACCCTCATGGGTCAGCCCCAGCATTTT. Translated: CASTLMGQPQHF. Full variable domain (remainder filled in from reference TRBV7-2 and TRBJ1-5): GAGVSQSPSNKVTEKGKDVELRCDPISGHTALYWYRQSLGQGLEFLIYFQGNSAPDKSGLPSDRFSAERTGGSVSTLTIQRTQQEDSAVYLCASTLMGQPQHFGDGTRLSIL.

This clonotype has more than one count but fewer than ten. The rearrangement links TRBV6-1 to TRBJ1-1, with 9 nucleotides matching TRBD1. CDR3 length: 16 amino acids. The trim removed 2 bases at V and 5 bases at J, leaving 9 bases unmatched. Germline V gene lookup returns CDR1 MNHNS and CDR2 SASEGT. CDR3 amino acids: CASSEWGQGGGTEAFF. The CDR3 nucleotides are TGTGCCAGCAGTGAATGGGGACAGGGAGGGGGTACTGAAGCTTTCTTT.

CDR3 residues: CASSQRQGRWKLFF. As DNA, the CDR3 is TGTGCCAGTAGCCAAAGACAGGGACGGTGGAAACTGTTTTTT. The rearrangement uses TRBV19 and TRBJ1-4; TRBD1 matches 7 bases. CDR3 length: 14 residues. Germline CDR1 LNHDA, CDR2 SQIVND (reference sequence). The V and J ends lost 6 bases and 11 bases, in that order; junction bases with no gene match: 12.

V gene TRBV20-1 combines with J gene TRBJ1-5; D is undetermined. CDR3 size: 17 residues. V was trimmed by 7 bases and J by 3 bases, leaving 25 bases between them. Germline CDR1 and CDR2: DFQATT and SNEGSKA (reference sequence). CDR3 sequence: CSVSNSGIGKDNQPQHF. The CDR3 coding sequence is TGCAGTGTTTCAAACTCTGGGATAGGGAAAGACAATCAGCCCCAGCATTTT.